The 15 T cell receptor beta chains below come from one sample, sequenced in a study of T cell repertoires in cytomegalovirus infection. TCRdb redid the calling of the reads with MiXCR, one entry per CDR3 protein. The sample contains under 95,000 distinct CDR3 sequences, about half of which appear only once. Their antigen targets remain unknown. Sequencing used CD8+ T cells from cultured PBMCs, obtained from culture after CMV antigen stimulation. The receptors here all came from a human donor in good health (CMV status not recorded). Some clones in this sample may be carry-over from other donors' samples.

In its sample, this clonotype was seen once. V is TRBV28 and J is TRBJ2-7, with 9 bases lining up with TRBD1. The CDR3 has 12 residues. V dropped 5 bases and J dropped 5; count of bases not matched to a gene: 1. The V gene's germline CDR1 is MDHEN and CDR2 SYDVKM. The DNA of the CDR3 is TGTGCCAGCAGTGACAGGGGGGACGAGCAGTACTTC. This gives the protein CASSDRGDEQYF.

This clonotype was found once. This sequence joins TRBV7-9 and TRBJ1-1; maybe TRBD1 (6 bases). The V gene lost 3 bases and the J gene lost 8 bases, with 16 bases spanning the gap. Germline-derived CDR1 and CDR2 are SEHNR and FQNEAQ (reference sequence). The CDR3 spans 14 residues. The DNA of the CDR3 is TGTGCCAGCAGCTTTCCGGGGGGCTTAGACGAAGCTTTCTTT. This codes for CASSFPGGLDEAFF.

The chain employs TRBV4-1 and TRBJ1-5, with a tentative D call TRBD1 (6 bases). Trimming took off 5 bases at V and 5 bases at J, with 19 bases between the two ends. Germline CDR1 and CDR2: MGHRA and YSYEKL. The CDR3 is 16 residues long. The CDR3 reads CASSGRHRDKDQPQHF. CDR3 coding DNA: TGCGCCAGCAGCGGCCGACACCGGGACAAAGATCAGCCCCAGCATTTT.

This clonotype was found a few times. The gene calls are TRBV6-6 and TRBJ2-1, with TRBD1 as a possible D gene (6 bases). This CDR3 has 13 residues. V gave up 7 bases and J gave up 4 bases, with 11 bases separating them. Looked up from germline, CDR1 is MNHNY and CDR2 is SVGAGI (reference sequence). CDR3 region: CASTTTGYNEQFF. CDR3 nucleotide sequence: TGTGCCAGCACCACGACAGGTTACAATGAGCAGTTCTTC.

Points on this clonotype: Its ends do not fully match the called genes, so a read error is possible. This rearrangement joins TRBV7-8 to TRBJ2-6; D possibly matches TRBD1 or TRBD2 (5 bases each). In germline, CDR1 is SGHVS, CDR2 FQNEAQ. This CDR3 contains 15 residues. This chain's CDR3 is CASSFGMPGANVLTF. The CDR3 DNA is TGTGCCAGCAGCTTTGGGATGCCCGGGGCCAACGTCTTGACTTTC.

The table lists this clonotype with a few counts. The J gene is TRBJ2-1, the V gene TRBV7-9, with 7 nucleotides matching TRBD1. V lost 4 bases and J lost 7; bases outside the gene matches: 16. This CDR3 is 17 amino acids long. Germline V gene sequence: CDR1 SEHNR, CDR2 FQNEAQ (reference sequence). The CDR3 spells CASSSPPTGMMRNEQFF. CDR3 DNA: TGTGCCAGCAGCTCCCCCCCGACAGGGATGATGAGGAATGAGCAGTTCTTC.

This clonotype was counted only a few times. This chain joins TRBV15 and TRBJ1-1, with TRBD1 matching 7 bases. Germline CDR1 is LNHNV and CDR2 is YYDKDF (reference sequence). The V segment lost 0 bases and the J segment 2 bases; nucleotides outside the gene matches: 6. The CDR3 is 16 amino acids. The chain's CDR3 is CATSRDWRGHNTEAFF. CDR3 nucleotide sequence: TGTGCCACCAGCAGAGATTGGAGGGGGCATAACACTGAAGCTTTCTTT.

The V gene is TRBV27, the J gene TRBJ2-1; no definite D call. This CDR3 spans 17 amino acids. The germline gives CDR1 MNHEY, CDR2 SMNVEV (reference sequence). Trimming pared 6 bases from V and 4 bases from J, leaving 22 bases between. The CDR3 nucleotides read TGTGCCAGCAGCCCCTCTCCAGGTGGCCCTAAGTACAATGAGCAGTTCTTC. This gives the protein CASSPSPGGPKYNEQFF.

In its sample, this clonotype was seen a few times. The rearrangement uses TRBV6-8 and TRBJ1-6; D perhaps matches TRBD1 (6 bases). Germline V gene lookup returns CDR1 MNHGY and CDR2 SAAAGT. The CDR3 covers 16 residues. Trimming took off 2 bases at V and 7 bases at J, with 15 bases between the two ends. CDR3: CASSYNRAIPNSPLHF. In DNA, the CDR3 is TGTGCCAGCAGTTACAACAGGGCAATCCCAAATTCACCCCTCCACTTT.

The chain joins TRBV12-3 or TRBV12-4 to TRBJ1-5, with 8 bases identical to TRBD1. The CDR3 totals 15 residues. The J segment lost 5 bases and the V segment lost 4 bases, leaving 7 bases of the junction unmatched. CDR3 residues: CASSSGTGGHQPQHF. CDR3 bases: TGTGCCAGCAGTTCCGGGACAGGAGGTCATCAGCCCCAGCATTTT.

This clonotype was observed a few times. V gene TRBV2 combines with J gene TRBJ1-5, with a tentative D call TRBD1 (5 bases). V dropped 4 bases and J dropped 4 bases, with 14 bases sitting between them. CDR3 size: 15 residues. Germline V gene lookup returns CDR1 SNHLY and CDR2 FYNNEI. CDR3 loop: CASSAILGGNQPQHF. DNA of the CDR3: TGTGCCAGCAGTGCAATATTGGGGGGGAATCAGCCCCAGCATTTT.

There are many counts of this clonotype. This chain's CDR3 is CASSLPGLGGDTQYF. As DNA, the CDR3 is TGTGCCAGCAGCTTACCGGGACTAGGTGGGGATACGCAGTATTTT. The rearrangement joins TRBV7-2 to TRBJ2-3; 8 bases fit TRBD2. The CDR3 is made up of 15 amino acids. Trimming cost V 2 bases and J 6 bases; bases outside gene matches: 7. The germline CDR1 and CDR2 sequences are SGHTA and FQGNSA.

The chain is built from TRBV7-9 and TRBJ2-1; D not resolved. CDR3 length: 12 residues. Germline V gene lookup returns CDR1 SEHNR and CDR2 FQNEAQ (reference sequence). V dropped 5 bases and J dropped 7 bases, with 9 bases sitting between them. This CDR3 is CASSPSGNEQFF. DNA of the CDR3: TGTGCCAGCAGCCCCTCTGGGAATGAGCAGTTCTTC.

This clonotype has more than one count but fewer than ten. The chain has TRBV27 and TRBJ2-2, with D perhaps given as TRBD1 or TRBD2 (5 bases each). The length of the CDR3 is 16 residues. CDR1 and CDR2 from the germline V gene are MNHEY and SMNVEV (reference sequence). Trimming left V 5 bases short and J 5 bases short, with 18 bases between. In DNA form, the CDR3 reads TGTGCCAGCAGTCCCCCCGCAGGGTCGGGGACCGGGGAGCTGTTTTTT. It encodes CASSPPAGSGTGELFF.

The V and J genes are TRBV7-8 and TRBJ1-6; the match to TRBD1 covers 12 bases. Germline loops: CDR1 SGHVS, CDR2 FQNEAQ. The CDR3 is 15 residues long. The V and J ends lost 5 bases and 9 bases, in that order; junction bases with no gene match: 5. Here the CDR3 reads CASSPGTGGGSPLHF. CDR3 sequence (DNA): TGTGCCAGCAGCCCCGGGACAGGGGGCGGTTCACCCCTCCACTTT.